The 5 T cell receptor beta chains below come from one sample, sequenced in a study of shared T cell receptors in the human thymus. Some clones are missing from TCRdb's copy, which holds only in-frame ones; the method was immunoSEQ multiplex PCR. The table lists hundreds of thousands of clones, 85% to 95% of them singletons. Sequencing input: thymocytes. Receptor source: a human donor.

The genes are TRBV7-9 and TRBJ2-3; 7 bases are a match to TRBD2. Germline trimming cut 4 bases from V and 3 bases from J; bases unmatched to any gene: 4. The CDR3 is 14 residues long. Germline V gene sequence: CDR1 SEHNR, CDR2 FQNEAQ (reference sequence). The chain's CDR3 is CASSSGLETDTQYF. CDR3 nucleotide sequence: TGTGCCAGCAGCTCTGGACTAGAGACAGATACGCAGTATTTT.

The CDR3 loop reads CASIMAGGPGEQYF. The CDR3 DNA reads TGTGCCAGCATTATGGCGGGAGGGCCGGGTGAGCAGTACTTC. The chain employs TRBV28 and TRBJ2-7; 9 bases match TRBD2. V dropped 7 bases and J dropped 7; count of bases not matched to a gene: 11. The CDR3 spans 14 residues. From germline, CDR1 is MDHEN and CDR2 SYDVKM.

J is TRBJ2-7 and V is TRBV9; 8 bases line up with TRBD1. V dropped 3 bases and J dropped 5; count of bases not matched to a gene: 10. The CDR3 has 15 residues. Germline values: CDR1 SGDLS, CDR2 YYNGEE. The CDR3 spells CASSAGGAGVNEQYF. In nucleotides, the CDR3 is TGTGCCAGCAGCGCAGGGGGCGCAGGTGTGAACGAGCAGTACTTC.

The genes are TRBV9 and TRBJ2-3; D might be TRBD2 (6 bases). The germline V gene encodes CDR1 SGDLS and CDR2 YYNGEE. The ends were cut back, 0 bases at V and 3 bases at J, with 14 bases in the middle. The CDR3 consists of 16 residues. The CDR3 spells CASSVGPGVGTDTQYF. The CDR3, as DNA: TGTGCCAGCAGCGTAGGCCCGGGAGTGGGAACAGATACGCAGTATTTT. Supplemented by reference TRBV9 and TRBJ2-3, the full variable domain reads DSGVTQTPKHLITATGQRVTLRCSPRSGDLSVYWYQQSLDQGLQFLIQYYNGEERAKGNILERFSAQQFPDLHSELNLSSLELGDSALYFCASSVGPGVGTDTQYFGPGTRLTVL.

This clone was detected once. V and J are TRBV5-1 and TRBJ2-2; D may correspond to TRBD1 or TRBD2 (5 bases each). The germline CDR1 and CDR2 sequences are SGHRS and YFSETQ. The CDR3 is 17 residues long. Trimming shortened V by 1 base and J by 1 base, and 14 bases separated the two germline ends. CDR3 bases: TGCGCCAGCAGCTTGTGGGTGGGGGTCGAGAACACCGGGGAGCTGTTTTTT. Protein sequence: CASSLWVGVENTGELFF.